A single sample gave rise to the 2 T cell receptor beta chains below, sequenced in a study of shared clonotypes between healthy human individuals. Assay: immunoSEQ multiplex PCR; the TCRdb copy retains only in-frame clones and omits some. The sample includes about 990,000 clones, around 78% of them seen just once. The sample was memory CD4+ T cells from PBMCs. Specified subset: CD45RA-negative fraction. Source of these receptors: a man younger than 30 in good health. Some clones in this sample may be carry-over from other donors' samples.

DNA for the CDR3: TGTGCCAGCAGCTCCCAAATCGGCGCCCGACAGCCCCAGCATTTT. Its protein is CASSSQIGARQPQHF. The genes are TRBV5-4 and TRBJ1-5, with D uncertain. V gave up 3 bases and J gave up 7 bases, with 17 bases separating them. This CDR3 has 15 residues. Germline loops: CDR1 SGHNT, CDR2 YYREEE (reference sequence).

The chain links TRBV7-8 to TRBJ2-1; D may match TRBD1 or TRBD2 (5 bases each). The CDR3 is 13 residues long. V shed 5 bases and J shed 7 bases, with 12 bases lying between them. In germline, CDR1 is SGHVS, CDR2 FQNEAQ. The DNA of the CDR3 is TGTGCCAGCAGCCCCATGGGGGTTAATGAGCAGTTCTTC. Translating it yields CASSPMGVNEQFF.